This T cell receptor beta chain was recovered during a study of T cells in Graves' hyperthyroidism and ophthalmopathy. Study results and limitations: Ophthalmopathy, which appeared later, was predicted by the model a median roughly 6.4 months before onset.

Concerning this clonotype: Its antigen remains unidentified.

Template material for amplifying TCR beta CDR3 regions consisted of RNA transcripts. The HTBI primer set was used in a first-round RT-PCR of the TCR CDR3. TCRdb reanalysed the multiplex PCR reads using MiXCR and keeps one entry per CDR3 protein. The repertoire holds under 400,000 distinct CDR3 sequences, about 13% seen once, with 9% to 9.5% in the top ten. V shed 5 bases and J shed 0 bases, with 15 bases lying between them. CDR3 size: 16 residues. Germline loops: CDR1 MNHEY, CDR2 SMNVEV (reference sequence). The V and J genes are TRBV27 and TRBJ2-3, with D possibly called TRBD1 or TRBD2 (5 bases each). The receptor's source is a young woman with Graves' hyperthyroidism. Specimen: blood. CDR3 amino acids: CASSPPEGRSTDTQYF. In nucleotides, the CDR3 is TGTGCCAGCAGTCCGCCCGAGGGGCGTAGCACAGATACGCAGTATTTT.